This record covers a single TCR beta chain. As yet, its antigen is unknown. It was into CD45RA+ naive and CD45RA-negative memory subsets that the CD4+ cells were split. This record comes from a study of shared clonotypes between healthy human individuals. Findings and caveats of the study: Generation probabilities of non-shared clonotypes were lower (relative to those shared by all four donors). Memory subsets had estimated richness that was generally smaller than that of naive subsets.

The data were produced by immunoSEQ multiplex PCR, yet TCRdb's version contains in-frame clones alone and is incomplete. Of around 2.3 million clones listed, about 94% were seen once; the top ten hold roughly 0.13%. The sample was naive CD4+ T cells sorted from blood. Subset indicated: CD45RA+ positively selected. The TCR originated in a man aged 18 to 30 in good health.

CDR3 sequence reads: CASTTTSGRYNEQFF. CDR3 bases: TGTGCCAGCACTACGACTAGCGGGAGGTACAATGAGCAGTTCTTC. V usage is TRBV6-1 and J usage is TRBJ2-1; 13 positions match TRBD2. This CDR3 comprises 15 residues. Germline V lookup: CDR1 MNHNS, CDR2 SASEGT. V lost 7 bases to trimming and J lost 4 bases; unmatched junction nucleotides: 4.